The 9 T cell receptor beta chains below were found in one sample sequenced in a study of shared clonotypes between healthy human individuals. CD45RO-negative CD8 cells positively selected for CCR7 made up the naive population, which excluded terminally differentiated effector memory CD45RA+ cells. Clones were sequenced by immunoSEQ multiplex PCR, and TCRdb holds only the in-frame ones, with some missing. The table records roughly 2,000,000 clones, about 95% of them present only once. The sequenced sample consisted of naive CD8+ T cells sorted from blood. The receptor source for this set is a man aged 18 to 30 in good health.

This chain links TRBV9 with TRBJ2-4; 9 bases line up with TRBD1. Per the germline V gene, CDR1 is SGDLS and CDR2 is YYNGEE. There are 17 residues in the CDR3. Losses at the gene ends were 5 bases for V and 5 bases for J; bases not matched to a gene: 14. The CDR3 loop reads CASSDPRDRVGENIQYF. Here the CDR3 DNA reads TGTGCCAGCAGTGATCCTCGGGACAGGGTCGGGGAAAACATTCAGTACTTC.

The chain uses TRBV6-4 and TRBJ2-7, with D maybe TRBD1 (6 bases). With 2 bases removed from V and 3 bases from J, the gap between germline ends came to 14 bases. This CDR3 has 15 amino acids. The V gene's germline CDR1 is MRHNA and CDR2 SNTAGT. CDR3 loop: CASSDPFRGFYEQYF. The CDR3 DNA sequence: TGTGCCAGCAGTGACCCGTTCAGGGGTTTCTACGAGCAGTACTTC.

The chain has TRBV6-5 and TRBJ1-1, with TRBD1 as a possible D gene (5 bases). The germline V gene has CDR1 MNHEY and CDR2 SVGAGI. This CDR3 region has 14 residues. V was trimmed by 2 bases and J by 5 bases, leaving 12 bases between them. CDR3 DNA: TGTGCCAGCAGTTACCCGGGGGAAGGGACTGAAGCTTTCTTT. Protein product: CASSYPGEGTEAFF.

The chain recombines TRBV4-1 with TRBJ2-3, with D unresolved. Germline V lookup: CDR1 MGHRA, CDR2 YSYEKL. The CDR3 covers 12 residues. V was clipped by 5 bases and J by 6 bases, with 9 bases between them. The chain's CDR3 is CASSYLGDTQYF. The CDR3 DNA reads TGCGCCAGCAGCTACCTGGGGGATACGCAGTATTTT.

The chain employs TRBV15 and TRBJ2-5; D call uncertain. Trimming removed 4 bases at V and 1 base at J, with 7 bases between. The CDR3 extends over 13 amino acids. The germline CDR1 and CDR2 sequences are LNHNV and YYDKDF (reference sequence). CDR3 DNA sequence: TGTGCCACCAGCACGGTTTTCCAAGAGACCCAGTACTTC. Translating it yields CATSTVFQETQYF.

The chain carries TRBV9 and TRBJ2-1; D call uncertain. The CDR3 is 12 residues long. The V end lost 3 bases, the J end lost 8 bases, and 9 bases lay between the germline ends. Germline V gene sequence: CDR1 SGDLS, CDR2 YYNGEE. CDR3 sequence (DNA): TGTGCCAGCAGCGGCCTTCTGGATGAGCAGTTCTTC. Translated: CASSGLLDEQFF.

The chain employs TRBV5-1 and TRBJ1-4; the D is unclear. This CDR3 is built from 14 residues. Germline V gene lookup returns CDR1 SGHRS and CDR2 YFSETQ. V was shortened by 0 bases and J by 2 bases, with 5 bases between the two germline ends. CDR3 nucleotide sequence: TGCGCCAGCAGCTTGGAATTTACTAATGAAAAACTGTTTTTT. It is translated as CASSLEFTNEKLFF.

The chain carries TRBV28 and TRBJ2-7; maybe TRBD1 (5 bases). Per the germline V gene, CDR1 is MDHEN and CDR2 is SYDVKM. The germline V and J ends were trimmed by 6 bases and 1 base, with 10 bases remaining between them. This CDR3 region has 13 residues. CDR3 coding DNA: TGTGCCAGCAGCAGCAGACAGTCCTACGAGCAGTACTTC. Protein product: CASSSRQSYEQYF.

This rearrangement joins TRBV5-1 to TRBJ1-1; the D is unclear. Germline V gives CDR1 SGHRS, CDR2 YFSETQ. This CDR3 has 14 residues. Trimming pared 3 bases from V and 1 base from J, leaving 10 bases between. CDR3 sequence reads: CASSSGLGNTEAFF. In DNA, the CDR3 is TGCGCCAGCAGCTCGGGTCTGGGGAACACTGAAGCTTTCTTT.